One sample yielded the 32 T cell receptor beta chains listed below, sequenced in a study of T cells in Graves' hyperthyroidism and ophthalmopathy. Using RNA transcripts as the source, TCR beta CDR3 regions were amplified. The primer set for the first-round RT-PCR of the TCR CDR3 was HTBI. One entry per CDR3 protein results from TCRdb running MiXCR on the multiplex PCR reads. The sample includes under 450,000 distinct CDR3 sequences, roughly 14% of them seen just once. The specimen was blood. The receptors were gathered from a man aged 25 to 40 with Graves' hyperthyroidism that later progressed to Graves' ophthalmopathy.

This CDR3 is CSARAGDRGPLSYTF. For the CDR3, the DNA is TGCAGTGCTAGAGCGGGGGACAGGGGTCCCCTAAGCTACACCTTC. J is TRBJ1-2 and V is TRBV20-1; 10 nucleotides match TRBD1. The CDR3 has 15 amino acids. The V gene's germline CDR1 is DFQATT and CDR2 SNEGSKA (reference sequence). After removal of 1 base from V and 9 bases from J, the junction contained 11 bases not matched to a gene.

This clonotype has at least ten counts. V and J are TRBV5-5 and TRBJ2-1; D might be TRBD1 (5 bases). The V end lost 0 bases, the J end lost 5 bases, and 12 bases lay between the germline ends. Germline CDR1 reads SGHKS; CDR2 reads YYEKEE (reference sequence). The CDR3 is 15 residues long. CDR3 bases: TGTGCCAGCAGCTTGGCCGCCCAGGGTAACAATGAGCAGTTCTTC. Protein: CASSLAAQGNNEQFF.

There are a few counts of this clonotype. The V and J genes are TRBV20-1 and TRBJ2-1; D gene unclear. V lost 6 bases and J 0 bases, leaving 12 bases between the germline ends. CDR1 DFQATT and CDR2 SNEGSKA come from the germline V gene (reference sequence). The CDR3 is 14 amino acids. DNA for the CDR3: TGCAGTGCCGCACGACTGAGCTCCTACAATGAGCAGTTCTTC. Protein sequence: CSAARLSSYNEQFF.

This clonotype was counted many times. J is TRBJ1-5 and V is TRBV6-1, with 11 bases fitting TRBD1. The CDR3 has 15 residues. Per germline, CDR1 MNHNS and CDR2 SASEGT. The ends lost 1 base at V and 6 bases at J; junction bases unmatched: 2. The CDR3 loop is CASSEEGQGAQPQHF. CDR3 nucleotides: TGTGCCAGCAGTGAAGAAGGACAGGGGGCTCAGCCCCAGCATTTT.

This clonotype was observed many times. This chain joins TRBV6-1 and TRBJ1-5; perhaps TRBD1 as D (6 bases). V was cut by 2 bases and J by 4 bases, with 9 bases left in between. The V gene's germline CDR1 is MNHNS and CDR2 SASEGT. This CDR3 is built from 14 residues. CDR3 protein: CASSERRGNQPQHF. The CDR3 DNA follows: TGTGCCAGCAGTGAACGCAGGGGAAATCAGCCCCAGCATTTT.

This clonotype was counted at least ten times. V gene TRBV28 combines with J gene TRBJ2-7, with D possibly TRBD2 on 5 matching bases. CDR3 size: 15 residues. Between the trimmed V and J ends, which lost 5 bases and 5 bases, there was a span of 19 bases. Germline CDR1 and CDR2: MDHEN and SYDVKM. CDR3 in amino acids: CASSPDSGGRDEQYF. The CDR3 nucleotides read TGTGCCAGCAGTCCCGACTCTGGCGGGCGAGACGAGCAGTACTTC.

This clonotype was found a few times. The V gene is TRBV4-2, the J gene TRBJ2-3, with D hard to call. CDR3 length equals 13 residues. The germline V gene encodes CDR1 LGHNA and CDR2 YNFKEQ. The V end lost 0 bases, the J end lost 2 bases, and 3 bases lay between the germline ends. Here the CDR3 reads CASSQDNTDTQYF. The CDR3 bases are TGTGCCAGCAGCCAAGATAACACAGATACGCAGTATTTT.

This clonotype was detected many times. This chain connects TRBV11-3 to TRBJ1-6, with D perhaps TRBD1 (5 bases). The V and J ends lost 2 bases and 0 bases respectively, with 14 bases between them. CDR3 length: 18 amino acids. From germline, CDR1 is SGHNT and CDR2 YENEEA. The CDR3 spells CASSLPRGGSSYNSPLHF. The CDR3 coding sequence is TGTGCCAGCAGCTTACCTCGTGGGGGAAGCTCCTATAATTCACCCCTCCACTTT.

This clonotype occurred many times. V gene TRBV7-9 combines with J gene TRBJ2-5; D might be TRBD2 (5 bases). V lost 1 base and J lost 2, with 14 bases in between. Germline CDR1 is SEHNR and CDR2 is FQNEAQ (reference sequence). CDR3 length: 16 amino acids. CDR3 nucleotide sequence: TGTGCCAGCAGCTTAGGGCAGCGGACGCTTCAAGAGACCCAGTACTTC. Encoded protein: CASSLGQRTLQETQYF.

This clonotype came up many times. This chain uses TRBV7-9 with TRBJ2-1; 9 nucleotides line up with TRBD2. CDR1 and CDR2 from the germline V gene are SEHNR and FQNEAQ (reference sequence). The CDR3 runs to 15 residues. The ends lost 1 base at V and 7 bases at J; junction bases unmatched: 5. CDR3 in amino acids: CASSLVRGGRNEQFF. CDR3 DNA: TGTGCCAGCAGCTTAGTGCGGGGGGGCAGAAATGAGCAGTTCTTC.

The sample holds many counts of this clonotype. The chain carries TRBV6-6 and TRBJ1-1; D is undetermined. CDR1 and CDR2 from the germline V gene are MNHNY and SVGAGI (reference sequence). The CDR3 length is 14 residues. Trimming pared 0 bases from V and 2 bases from J, leaving 7 bases between. CDR3 in DNA: TGTGCCAGCAGTTACTCGAAGTCTAACACTGAAGCTTTCTTT. Protein product: CASSYSKSNTEAFF.

This clonotype was observed many times. A much larger clone lies a single base off, so this may be a read error. V gene TRBV28 combines with J gene TRBJ1-5, with unresolved D. Trimming cost V 3 bases and J 5 bases, with 2 bases left between them. The CDR3 length is 11 residues. Germline V lookup: CDR1 MDHEN, CDR2 SYDVKM. Here the CDR3 reads CASSFHQPQHF. CDR3 coding DNA: TGTGCCAGCAGTTTCCATCAGCCCCAGCATTTT.

Notes on this clonotype: Just one base apart from a much larger clone, this may be a read error. This chain links TRBV20-1 with TRBJ1-2; 7 bases agree with TRBD1. CDR3 length: 13 amino acids. Germline loops: CDR1 DFQATT, CDR2 SNEGSKA (reference sequence). The CDR3 is CSASTGAGYGHTF. CDR3 sequence (DNA): TGCAGTGCTTCAACAGGGGCGGGCTATGGCCACACCTTC.

The sample holds many counts of this clonotype. The CDR3 coding sequence is TGCGCCAGCAGCTTGACGACAGGGCATACCTACGAGCAGTACTTC. As protein: CASSLTTGHTYEQYF. The rearrangement uses TRBV5-1 and TRBJ2-7; 7 bases match TRBD1. Germline CDR1 reads SGHRS; CDR2 reads YFSETQ. The trim removed 1 base at V and 2 bases at J, leaving 6 bases unmatched. This CDR3 has 15 amino acids.

This clonotype was seen many times. V gene TRBV7-2 combines with J gene TRBJ2-3, with 8 nucleotides matching TRBD2. V was pared by 5 bases and J by 2 bases, with 12 bases of the junction left unmatched. CDR1 and CDR2 from the germline V gene are SGHTA and FQGNSA. This CDR3 is 17 amino acids long. This CDR3 is CASSRGQGLDITDTQYF. The CDR3 region has the DNA TGTGCCAGCAGCCGAGGTCAGGGACTAGACATCACAGATACGCAGTATTTT.

Comments on this clonotype: This may arise from a read error, as a much more abundant clone is one base away. The rearrangement links TRBV12-3 or TRBV12-4 to TRBJ2-2; D remains unclear. CDR3 size: 14 residues. As DNA, the CDR3 is TGTACCAGCAGTTTATTCGGTGTAGTCGGGGAGCTGTTTTTT. Translated: CTSSLFGVVGELFF.

This clonotype was observed at least ten times. The chain is built from TRBV12-3 or TRBV12-4 and TRBJ2-1; D not certain. The CDR3 is 13 residues long. Trimming cost V 8 bases and J 2 bases, with 10 bases left between them. CDR3 DNA: TGTGCCAGCTTGTTACCCCCCTACAATGAGCAGTTCTTC. Amino acid sequence: CASLLPPYNEQFF.

This clonotype came up many times. The chain joins TRBV20-1 to TRBJ2-1, with D uncertain. There are 12 residues in the CDR3. Germline V gene data show CDR1 as DFQATT and CDR2 as SNEGSKA (reference sequence). Trimming cost V 6 bases and J 5 bases, with 11 bases left between them. CDR3 residues: CSAMLGHNEQFF. Written as DNA, the CDR3 is TGCAGTGCCATGCTGGGTCACAATGAGCAGTTCTTC.

Concerning this clonotype itself: Mismatch with germline at one junction end may stem from a read error. V gene TRBV28 combines with J gene TRBJ1-3; the D is unclear. Germline values: CDR1 MDHEN, CDR2 SYDVKM. The CDR3 is 11 amino acids. The CDR3 sequence: CLCSSENTIYF. In nucleotides, the CDR3 is TGCCTATGTTCCTCTGAAAACACCATATATTTT.

This clonotype was seen only a few times. V usage is TRBV5-1 and J usage is TRBJ1-6; TRBD1 aligns across 7 bases. The CDR3 runs 16 residues. Germline CDR1 is SGHRS and CDR2 is YFSETQ. V lost 2 bases and J lost 6; bases outside the gene matches: 8. The CDR3 protein is CASSFVGGGGNSPLHF. DNA of the CDR3: TGCGCCAGCAGCTTTGTAGGGGGCGGTGGTAATTCACCCCTCCACTTT.

V is TRBV7-9 and J is TRBJ2-5, with TRBD2 matching 8 bases. The germline gives CDR1 SEHNR, CDR2 FQNEAQ (reference sequence). The CDR3 totals 13 residues. Germline trimming cut 8 bases from V and 1 base from J; bases unmatched to any gene: 3. CDR3 sequence (DNA): TGTGCCAGCGTAGCGGGAACCCAAGAGACCCAGTACTTC. Its protein product is CASVAGTQETQYF. Full variable domain (remainder filled in from reference TRBV7-9 and TRBJ2-5): DTGVSQNPRHKITKRGQNVTFRCDPISEHNRLYWYRQTLGQGPEFLTYFQNEAQLEKSRLLSDRFSAERPKGSFSTLEIQRTEQGDSAMYLCASVAGTQETQYFGPGTRLLVL.

This CDR3 reads CASSLSGTGYLQTDYEQYF. The CDR3 nucleotides are TGTGCCAGCAGCTTATCCGGGACAGGGTACCTCCAAACGGATTACGAGCAGTACTTC. V usage is TRBV7-8 and J usage is TRBJ2-7, with 9 bases matching TRBD1. This CDR3 is 19 amino acids long. With 2 bases clipped from V and 4 bases from J, the junction kept 18 bases outside the gene matches. Germline loops: CDR1 SGHVS, CDR2 FQNEAQ.

This clonotype was counted between two and nine times. This clone may be a read error of a much larger clone one base away. The chain couples TRBV6-1 to TRBJ2-7; D uncertain. With 4 bases removed from V and 3 bases from J, the gap between germline ends came to 10 bases. CDR3 length: 13 residues. Germline CDR1 and CDR2: MNHNS and SASEGT. The CDR3 coding sequence is TGTGCCAGCAGTGGATGGGTGTTCTACGAGCAGTACTTC. Amino acids: CASSGWVFYEQYF.

In its sample, this clonotype was seen many times. The chain is built from TRBV13 and TRBJ2-3; D gene uncertain. This CDR3 is 14 amino acids long. Germline CDR1 PRHDT, CDR2 FYEKMQ (reference sequence). Trimming removed 1 base at V and 2 bases at J, with 7 bases between. CDR3 DNA sequence: TGTGCCAGCAGCTTAGCTCGACTCACAGATACGCAGTATTTT. Protein sequence: CASSLARLTDTQYF.

This chain joins TRBV20-1 and TRBJ2-7; possibly TRBD1 for D (5 bases). The V end lost 3 bases, the J end lost 0 bases, and 15 bases lay between the germline ends. CDR3 length: 15 residues. The germline V gene has CDR1 DFQATT and CDR2 SNEGSKA (reference sequence). In nucleotides, the CDR3 is TGCAGTGCTAGTTCTGACAGAGAGAACTCCTACGAGCAGTACTTC. Amino acid sequence: CSASSDRENSYEQYF.

The J gene is TRBJ1-2, the V gene TRBV18, with TRBD1 matching 9 bases. Germline trimming cut 2 bases from V and 6 bases from J; bases unmatched to any gene: 10. There are 16 residues in the CDR3. Germline lookup yields CDR1 KGHSH and CDR2 LQKENI. The CDR3 loop reads CASSPSQTGGVDGYTF. CDR3 DNA: TGTGCCAGCTCACCATCGCAAACAGGGGGCGTCGATGGCTACACCTTC.

Comment on this clonotype: A much bigger clone sits one base away, suggesting this may be a read error. This rearrangement joins TRBV10-3 to TRBJ1-1, with a possible D match to TRBD1 (5 bases). This CDR3 contains 15 residues. Germline V gives CDR1 ENHRY, CDR2 SYGVKD. The CDR3 nucleotides are TGTGCCACCAGTGCCCGGGGGGGAGGAAACACTGAAGCTTTCTTT. Translation: CATSARGGGNTEAFF.

The chain has TRBV6-1 and TRBJ1-1; possible D gene TRBD1, 5 bases. The CDR3 spans 15 residues. Germline lookup yields CDR1 MNHNS and CDR2 SASEGT. V shed 0 bases and J shed 7 bases, with 15 bases lying between them. The CDR3 here is CASSEASSGRDEAFF. The CDR3 DNA sequence: TGTGCCAGCAGTGAAGCCTCGTCGGGCAGGGATGAAGCTTTCTTT.

The chain employs TRBV5-1 and TRBJ1-1, with D possibly being TRBD1 (6 bases). The CDR3 is made up of 13 amino acids. Trimming removed 6 bases at V and 3 bases at J, with 12 bases between. Germline-derived CDR1 and CDR2 are SGHRS and YFSETQ. DNA of the CDR3: TGCGCCAGCACCCCAGGGGTAGACACTGAAGCTTTCTTT. Protein sequence: CASTPGVDTEAFF.

This clonotype occurred many times. The chain employs TRBV5-1 and TRBJ2-7; D assignment may be TRBD1 or TRBD2 (6 bases each). This CDR3 is 15 amino acids long. Germline CDR1 SGHRS, CDR2 YFSETQ. V lost 4 bases to trimming and J lost 0 bases, with 14 bases between them. The CDR3 DNA sequence: TGCGCCAGCAGCCCACGAGGGGGGAGCTCCTACGAGCAGTACTTC. Protein product: CASSPRGGSSYEQYF.

A note on this clonotype: A read error may explain this, as a much larger clone is one base away. V is TRBV5-1 and J is TRBJ1-3; D is perhaps TRBD1 (5 bases). The germline CDR1 and CDR2 sequences are SGHRS and YFSETQ. This CDR3 has 14 amino acids. The CDR3 loop reads CVSSLPGPGNTIYF. The CDR3 DNA reads TGCGTCAGCAGCTTGCCGGGACCTGGAAACACCATATATTTT. Drawing the rest from reference TRBV5-1 and TRBJ1-3, the complete variable domain is KAGVTQTPRYLIKTRGQQVTLSCSPISGHRSVSWYQQTPGQGLQFLFEYFSETQRNKGNFPGRFSGRQFSNSRSEMNVSTLELGDSALYLCVSSLPGPGNTIYFGEGSWLTVV.

This clonotype has ten or more counts. The J gene is TRBJ2-5, the V gene TRBV29-1; 7 bases fit TRBD1. This CDR3 contains 11 residues. V was clipped by 8 bases and J by 4 bases; unmatched bases: 4. Looked up from germline, CDR1 is SQVTM and CDR2 is ANQGSEA. The CDR3 loop reads CSPRDRETQYF. The CDR3 nucleotides read TGCAGCCCCCGGGACAGAGAGACCCAGTACTTC.